What follows is one TCR beta chain and its context. Its antigen is as yet unknown. Trimming removed 2 bases from V and 5 bases from J, with 6 bases in between. CDR3 size: 12 residues. Germline V lookup: CDR1 MNHEY, CDR2 SVGAGI. Measured with immunoSEQ multiplex PCR; TCRdb has only the in-frame clones, and not every one. Altogether 4,000 to 6,000 clones are present, just under 70% being singletons, with the ten largest covering 26%. This sample is drawn from a study of early stage breast cancer tumors. On the study more broadly: Most invasive tumors, about 80% of the 16, were ER+/PR+/HER2-.

Whole-study results and caveats: Most shared enriched TCRB sequences were commonly generated ones. Comparing each tissue with blood distinguished tumor from normal in about 90% of the 16 patients. Compared with adjacent normal breast tissue, tumors showed 2 to 2.5-fold greater T cell density and higher clonality.

The V and J genes are TRBV6-5 and TRBJ1-1; D uncertain. This sequence originates from a person aged 55 to 75 with breast cancer. Source material: normal breast tissue next to the tumor. The CDR3 loop is CASSYGGTEAFF. CDR3 nucleotide sequence: TGTGCCAGCAGTTACGGAGGAACTGAAGCTTTCTTT.